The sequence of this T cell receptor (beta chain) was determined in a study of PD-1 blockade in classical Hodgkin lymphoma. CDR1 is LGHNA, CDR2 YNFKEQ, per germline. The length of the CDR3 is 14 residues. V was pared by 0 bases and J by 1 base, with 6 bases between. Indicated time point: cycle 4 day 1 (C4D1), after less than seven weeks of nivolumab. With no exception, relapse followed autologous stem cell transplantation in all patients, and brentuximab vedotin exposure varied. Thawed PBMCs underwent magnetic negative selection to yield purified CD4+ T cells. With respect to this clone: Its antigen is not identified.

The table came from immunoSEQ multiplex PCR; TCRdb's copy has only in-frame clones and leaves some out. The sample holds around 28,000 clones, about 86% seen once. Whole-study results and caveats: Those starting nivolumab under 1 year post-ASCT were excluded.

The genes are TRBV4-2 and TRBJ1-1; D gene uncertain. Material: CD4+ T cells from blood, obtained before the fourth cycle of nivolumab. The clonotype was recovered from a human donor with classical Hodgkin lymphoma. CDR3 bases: TGTGCCAGCAGCCAAGATATGGGGAACACTGAAGCTTTCTTT. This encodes CASSQDMGNTEAFF.